A selection of T cell receptor beta chains follows, all from one sample in a study of T cell responses to AZD1222 COVID-19 vaccine. Repertoires were generated with immunoSEQ multiplex PCR, while TCRdb's copy carries only in-frame clones and drops some. The sample contains 200,000 or so clones, approximately 94% of which appear only once. The sequences come from peripheral blood, collected on day 0 of AZD1222 vaccination. These receptors came from an adult in good health. CDR3s include the opening cysteine and the closing phenylalanine or tryptophan. A D gene is named only where the DNA matches it firmly. For some rows the clone size is stated as once, few or many, or as a class when expanded; others skip it.

>NA|TRBJ2-7|TRBV30|NA
CAWSVLGGTGSYEQYF
TGTGCCTGGAGTGTTTTAGGGGGTACGGGCTCCTACGAGCAGTACTTC
>TRBD1|TRBJ2-7|TRBV27|NA
CASSTAGTGRFGQYF
TGTGCCAGCAGCACCGCCGGGACAGGGAGGTTTGGGCAGTACTTC
>NA|TRBJ2-2|TRBV12-3/TRBV12-4|NA
CASRAQITGELFF
TGTGCCAGCAGGGCTCAGATCACCGGGGAGCTGTTTTTT
>NA|TRBJ2-1|TRBV12-3/TRBV12-4|NA
CASSSRGRDEQFF
TGTGCCAGCAGTTCCAGGGGAAGGGATGAGCAGTTCTTC
>NA|TRBJ1-5|TRBV27|NA
CASSLVGGDQPQHF
TGTGCCAGCAGTCTCGTCGGGGGCGACCAGCCCCAGCATTTT
>TRBD1|TRBJ1-2|TRBV7-8|once
CASSLEAGGWSGYTF
TGTGCCAGCAGCTTAGAGGCAGGGGGCTGGAGTGGCTACACCTTC
>NA|TRBJ1-1|TRBV28|NA
CASSFNKNRDTEAFF
TGTGCCAGCAGTTTCAATAAAAATAGGGACACTGAAGCTTTCTTT
>TRBD1|TRBJ1-2|TRBV6-5|NA
CATWTGLAYTF
TGTGCCACCTGGACAGGGCTCGCCTACACCTTC
>NA|TRBJ2-7|TRBV3-1/TRBV3-2|NA
CASSQVWEAGEQYF
TGTGCCAGCAGCCAAGTTTGGGAAGCAGGCGAGCAGTACTTC
>NA|TRBJ1-2|TRBV4-2|NA
CASSHVTENYGYTF
TGTGCCAGCAGCCACGTGACAGAAAACTATGGCTACACCTTC
>NA|TRBJ1-5|TRBV6-5|NA
CASSYSMAQPQHF
TGTGCCAGCAGTTACTCGATGGCCCAGCCCCAGCATTTT
>TRBD1|TRBJ1-5|TRBV24-1|NA
CATGGQGINQPQHF
TGTGCCACCGGGGGACAGGGAATTAATCAGCCCCAGCATTTT
>TRBD2|TRBJ2-7|TRBV3-1/TRBV3-2|once
CASSQASTGLLSSYEQYF
TGTGCCAGCAGCCAAGCTTCGACGGGACTATTAAGTTCCTACGAGCAGTACTTC
>NA|TRBJ1-2|TRBV7-9|NA
CASIPLSLGGYTF
TGTGCCAGCATCCCTCTGAGTCTTGGCGGCTACACCTTC
>NA|TRBJ2-7|TRBV5-1|few
CASSPDGPQYEQYF
TGCGCCAGCAGCCCGGACGGGCCCCAATACGAGCAGTACTTC
>TRBD1|TRBJ1-2|TRBV7-9|few
CASSLGQGTPRRYGYTF
TGTGCCAGCAGCTTGGGACAGGGGACGCCGAGGAGGTATGGCTACACCTTC
>NA|TRBJ2-3|TRBV7-9|NA
CASSLVGNLYF
TGTGCCAGCAGCTTAGTTGGGAACCTGTATTTT
>TRBD1|TRBJ2-2|TRBV9|NA
CASSTTGGFMLTGELFF
TGTGCCAGCAGCACAACAGGGGGTTTTATGTTGACCGGGGAGCTGTTTTTT
>NA|TRBJ1-5|TRBV10-1|NA
CASRARAPSGLVAPTSNQPQHF
TGCGCCAGCAGAGCCCGGGCCCCAAGCGGGTTGGTGGCGCCGACTTCCAATCAGCCCCAGCATTTT
>NA|TRBJ2-5|TRBV5-1|NA
CASSLQGLETQYF
TGCGCCAGCAGCTTGCAGGGGTTGGAGACCCAGTACTTC
>TRBD2|TRBJ2-1|TRBV6-2/TRBV6-3|NA
CASSSSPGLADPMYNEQFF
TGTGCCAGCAGTTCTTCTCCGGGACTAGCGGACCCAATGTACAATGAGCAGTTCTTC
>NA|TRBJ2-5|TRBV6-5|NA
CASSRAGPTGETQYF
TGTGCCAGCAGCCGGGCTGGACCGACCGGAGAGACCCAGTACTTC
>NA|TRBJ2-2|TRBV6-4|NA
CASSDSNIPGELFF
TGTGCCAGCAGTGACTCTAATATACCCGGGGAGCTGTTTTTT
>TRBD1|TRBJ1-5|TRBV7-9|NA
CASSRTGGSRLNQPQHF
TGTGCCAGCAGCCGAACAGGGGGCTCGAGATTAAATCAGCCCCAGCATTTT
>NA|TRBJ1-1|TRBV5-1|NA
CASQRGNTEAFF
TGCGCCAGCCAGCGGGGGAACACTGAAGCTTTCTTT
>TRBD2|TRBJ2-3|TRBV4-2|NA
CASSQGRTSGRADTQYF
TGTGCCAGCAGCCAAGGTAGAACTAGCGGGAGGGCAGATACGCAGTATTTT
>NA|TRBJ2-1|TRBV3-1/TRBV3-2|NA
CASSPTRSGGRDEQFF
TGTGCCAGCAGCCCAACGCGCTCTGGGGGAAGGGATGAGCAGTTCTTC
>NA|TRBJ2-3|TRBV24-1|NA
CATSDPGTWDGTDTQYF
TGTGCCACCAGTGACCCTGGGACCTGGGACGGCACAGATACGCAGTATTTT
>NA|TRBJ1-4|TRBV7-2|few
CASSQRGGRFEKLFF
TGTGCCAGCAGTCAGCGGGGGGGGCGCTTTGAAAAACTGTTTTTT
>NA|TRBJ1-2|TRBV6-1|NA
CASSEALRAYGYTF
TGTGCCAGCAGTGAAGCGCTGAGGGCTTATGGCTACACCTTC
>NA|TRBJ2-2|TRBV7-3|NA
CASSEQPNTGELFF
TGTGCCAGCAGTGAACAGCCGAACACCGGGGAGCTGTTTTTT
>NA|TRBJ1-6|TRBV19|NA
CATRTGTENSPLHF
TGTGCCACAAGGACCGGGACTGAGAATTCACCCCTCCACTTT
>NA|TRBJ2-5|TRBV28|NA
CALRAQGEETQYF
TGTGCCCTCCGGGCCCAGGGTGAAGAGACCCAGTACTTC
>NA|TRBJ1-2|TRBV29-1|few
CSVENGDTMRGYTF
TGCAGCGTTGAAAACGGGGACACGATGCGTGGCTACACCTTC
>NA|TRBJ1-6|TRBV6-5|once
CASSAGPYNSPLHF
TGTGCCAGCAGCGCCGGGCCCTATAATTCACCCCTCCACTTT
>TRBD2|TRBJ2-7|TRBV28|NA
CASSRRGVAGPYEQYF
TGTGCCAGCAGTCGGAGGGGGGTAGCGGGGCCCTACGAGCAGTACTTC
>NA|TRBJ1-2|TRBV25-1|NA
CASSGTAYGYTF
TGTGCCAGCAGCGGGACCGCGTATGGCTACACCTTC
>TRBD2|TRBJ2-3|TRBV24-1|NA
CATSDFGSGMGDTQYF
TGTGCCACCAGTGATTTTGGTAGCGGGATGGGGGATACGCAGTATTTT
>NA|TRBJ2-3|TRBV11-3|NA
CASSSRQVATDTQYF
TGTGCCAGCAGCTCAAGACAGGTGGCCACAGATACGCAGTATTTT
>NA|TRBJ1-2|TRBV6-6|NA
CASSQVGAESYTF
TGTGCCAGCAGCCAAGTCGGGGCCGAAAGCTACACCTTC
>TRBD1|TRBJ2-2|TRBV30|NA
CAWSVGGIVTGELFF
TGTGCCTGGAGTGTAGGGGGCATAGTCACCGGGGAGCTGTTTTTT